Shown below are 9 T cell receptor beta chains from a single sample sequenced in a study of T cell responses to AZD1222 COVID-19 vaccine. The table came from immunoSEQ multiplex PCR; TCRdb's copy has only in-frame clones and leaves some out. The data contain fewer than 300,000 clones, 80% to 95% of them singletons. This sample comprised peripheral blood, obtained on day 0 of AZD1222 vaccination. Receptor source: an adult in good health.

The chain couples TRBV7-2 to TRBJ2-7; D call uncertain. Germline values: CDR1 SGHTA, CDR2 FQGNSA. This CDR3 comprises 11 residues. V was cut by 6 bases and J by 2 bases, with 5 bases left in between. CDR3 nucleotides: TGTGCCAGCAGGCAAGCCTACGAGCAGTACTTC. This gives the protein CASRQAYEQYF.

The rearrangement links TRBV27 to TRBJ2-5; possible D gene TRBD1, 5 bases. CDR1 MNHEY and CDR2 SMNVEV come from the germline V gene (reference sequence). CDR3 size: 12 residues. The V and J ends lost 8 bases and 5 bases respectively, with 12 bases between them. The DNA for the CDR3 is TGTGCCAGCGGGGCCCCTTCGGAGACCCAGTACTTC. Encoded protein: CASGAPSETQYF.

This chain uses TRBV4-2 with TRBJ1-3; no firm D call. Germline CDR1 is LGHNA and CDR2 is YNFKEQ. This CDR3 spans 14 amino acids. V was pared by 2 bases and J by 0 bases, with 5 bases between. The CDR3 is CASSQTVSGNTIYF. Written as DNA, the CDR3 is TGTGCCAGCAGCCAAACTGTCTCTGGAAACACCATATATTTT.

This sequence joins TRBV28 and TRBJ2-7; D might be TRBD1 (6 bases). This CDR3 region has 14 residues. Germline V gives CDR1 MDHEN, CDR2 SYDVKM. V lost 2 bases and J lost 2, with 10 bases in between. The CDR3 sequence is CASSLGTLPYEQYF. CDR3 coding DNA: TGTGCCAGCAGTTTAGGGACACTTCCCTACGAGCAGTACTTC. Combining the CDR3 with reference TRBV28 and TRBJ2-7 gives the whole variable domain DVKVTQSSRYLVKRTGEKVFLECVQDMDHENMFWYRQDPGLGLRLIYFSYDVKMKEKGDIPEGYSVSREKKERFSLILESASTNQTSMYLCASSLGTLPYEQYFGPGTRLTVT.

The chain employs TRBV6-6 and TRBJ2-5, with 7 nucleotides matching TRBD1. Trimming took 6 bases from V and 1 from J; bases not matched to a gene: 5. The length of the CDR3 is 14 residues. The V gene's germline CDR1 is MNHNY and CDR2 SVGAGI (reference sequence). The CDR3 nucleotides read TGTGCCAGCAGCTTGGGACAGCCCCAAGAGACCCAGTACTTC. Translation gives CASSLGQPQETQYF.

A note on this clone: The same CDR3 can be traced to other DNA sequences in this sample. The rearrangement joins TRBV7-3 to TRBJ2-3; 8 bases agree with TRBD2. The junction had 4 bases not matched to a gene; V was cut back by 2 bases and J by 3 bases. Germline values: CDR1 SGHTA, CDR2 FQGTGA. CDR3 size: 15 residues. CDR3 in DNA: TGTGCCAGCAGCTTACGGGGGGGCGCGACAGATACGCAGTATTTT. Residues: CASSLRGGATDTQYF.

This sequence joins TRBV7-8 and TRBJ2-7, with D perhaps TRBD2 (6 bases). Trimming pared 5 bases from V and 2 bases from J, leaving 10 bases between. Germline values: CDR1 SGHVS, CDR2 FQNEAQ. CDR3 size: 13 residues. Here the CDR3 reads CASSPAGPYEQYF. Here the CDR3 DNA reads TGTGCCAGCAGCCCAGCGGGCCCCTACGAGCAGTACTTC.

This clone showed up just once. This chain connects TRBV18 to TRBJ1-1; 7 bases fit TRBD1. V was clipped by 3 bases and J by 1 base; unmatched bases: 2. From germline, CDR1 is KGHSH and CDR2 LQKENI. The CDR3 totals 14 residues. Here the CDR3 DNA reads TGTGCCAGCTCACCGGGACAGTCGAACACTGAAGCTTTCTTT. This encodes CASSPGQSNTEAFF.

This clone was seen more than once but under ten times. The V call is TRBV18, the J call TRBJ1-3, with D unclear. Germline V gives CDR1 KGHSH, CDR2 LQKENI. This CDR3 is 15 amino acids long. Deletions cut 8 bases from V and 0 bases from J, with 14 bases between. The CDR3 DNA is TGTGCCAGCCAATCATCACGGGCCTCTGGAAACACCATATATTTT. It specifies CASQSSRASGNTIYF. Variable domain in full (rest from reference TRBV18 and TRBJ1-3): NAGVMQNPRHLVRRRGQEARLRCSPMKGHSHVYWYRQLPEEGLKFMVYLQKENIIDESGMPKERFSAEFPKEGPSILRIQQVVRGDSAAYFCASQSSRASGNTIYFGEGSWLTVV.